This TCR beta chain was identified in a study of cytomegalovirus exposure and HLA in healthy donors. The V end lost 5 bases, the J end lost 2 bases, and 6 bases lay between the germline ends. This CDR3 is built from 12 residues. Germline CDR1 is SGHTA and CDR2 is FQGNSA. For this clone: Its antigen is still unknown.

PCR amplification relied on 60 Vbeta primers (plus 13 Jbeta primers). How the authors handled the data: In a later analysis, about 12 million of around 75 million unique beta chains occurred in at least two donors. Only in-frame clones appear in the TCRdb table, and some are missing; sequencing was by immunoSEQ multiplex PCR. The V and J calls and clone size come from that table; D and trimming were worked out from the DNA. The table includes about 110,000 clones, around three quarters detected once. Findings and limits, study-wide: Available immune exposure information was restricted to CMV serostatus only. High specificity and sensitivity for cytomegalovirus status were reported for the classifier. Sequences of the TCR beta chain were said to predict the HLA-A and HLA-B alleles of most subjects accurately.

The chain joins TRBV7-2 to TRBJ1-1, with D unclear. Material for sequencing was PBMCs. The clonotype was recovered from a woman aged 25 to 39 in good health and CMV-seronegative. The CDR3 DNA sequence: TGTGCCAGCAGCCTTGTAAACACTGAAGCTTTCTTT. It is translated as CASSLVNTEAFF.